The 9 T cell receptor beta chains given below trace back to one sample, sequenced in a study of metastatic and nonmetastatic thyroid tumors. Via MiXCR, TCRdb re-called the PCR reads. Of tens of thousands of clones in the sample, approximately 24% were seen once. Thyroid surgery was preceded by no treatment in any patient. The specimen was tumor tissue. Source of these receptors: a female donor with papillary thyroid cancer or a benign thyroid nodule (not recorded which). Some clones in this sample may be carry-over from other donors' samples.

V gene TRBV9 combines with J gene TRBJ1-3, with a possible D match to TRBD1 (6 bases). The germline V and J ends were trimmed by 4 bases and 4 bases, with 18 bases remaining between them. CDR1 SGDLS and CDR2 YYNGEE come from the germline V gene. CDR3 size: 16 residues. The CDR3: CASSSPPGAGGNTIYF. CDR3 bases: TGTGCCAGCAGCTCCCCCCCGGGGGCTGGCGGAAACACCATATATTTT.

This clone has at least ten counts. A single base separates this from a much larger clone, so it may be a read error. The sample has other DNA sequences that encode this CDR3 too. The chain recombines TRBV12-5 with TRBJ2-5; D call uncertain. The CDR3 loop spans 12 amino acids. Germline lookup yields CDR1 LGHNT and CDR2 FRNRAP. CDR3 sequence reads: CASGLHQETQYF. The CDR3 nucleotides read TGTGCTAGTGGTTTACACCAGGAGACCCAGTACTTC.

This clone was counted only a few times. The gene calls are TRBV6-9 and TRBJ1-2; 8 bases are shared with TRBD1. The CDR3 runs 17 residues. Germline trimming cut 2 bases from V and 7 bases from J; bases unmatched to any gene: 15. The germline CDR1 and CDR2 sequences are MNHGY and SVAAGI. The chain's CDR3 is CASSYAGFGQGASGYTF. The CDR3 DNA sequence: TGTGCCAGCAGTTATGCCGGGTTCGGGCAGGGGGCGTCTGGCTACACCTTC.

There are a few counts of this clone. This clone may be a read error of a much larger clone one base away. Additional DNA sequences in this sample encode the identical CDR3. For the CDR3, the DNA is TGTGCCAGCACCAGGACGGGGTTTCCCTTTAACTATGGCTACACCTTC. The encoded protein is CASTRTGFPFNYGYTF. The chain uses TRBV6-1 and TRBJ1-2; no clear D. With 7 bases removed from V and 1 base from J, the gap between germline ends came to 19 bases. Germline values: CDR1 MNHNS, CDR2 SASEGT. This CDR3 spans 16 amino acids.

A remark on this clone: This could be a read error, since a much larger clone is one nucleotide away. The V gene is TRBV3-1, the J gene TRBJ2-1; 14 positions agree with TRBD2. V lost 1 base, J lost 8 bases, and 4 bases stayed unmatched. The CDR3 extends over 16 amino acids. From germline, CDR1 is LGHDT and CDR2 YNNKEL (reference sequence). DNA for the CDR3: TGTGCCAGCAGCCAAGTCGGGACTAGCGGGGGCGATGAGCAGTTCTTC. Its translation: CASSQVGTSGGDEQFF.

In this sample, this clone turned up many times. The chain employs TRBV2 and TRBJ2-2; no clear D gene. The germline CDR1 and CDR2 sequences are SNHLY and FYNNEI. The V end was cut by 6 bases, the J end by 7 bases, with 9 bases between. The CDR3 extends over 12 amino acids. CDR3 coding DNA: TGTGCCAGCAGGACTTCGGGCGGGGAGCTGTTTTTT. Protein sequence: CASRTSGGELFF.

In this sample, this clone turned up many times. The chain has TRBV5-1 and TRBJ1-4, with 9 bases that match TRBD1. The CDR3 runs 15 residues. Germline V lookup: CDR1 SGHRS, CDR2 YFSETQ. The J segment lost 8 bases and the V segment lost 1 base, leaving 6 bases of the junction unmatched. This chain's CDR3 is CASSLIQGAGEKLFF. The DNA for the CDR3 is TGCGCCAGCAGCTTGATACAGGGGGCGGGAGAAAAACTGTTTTTT.

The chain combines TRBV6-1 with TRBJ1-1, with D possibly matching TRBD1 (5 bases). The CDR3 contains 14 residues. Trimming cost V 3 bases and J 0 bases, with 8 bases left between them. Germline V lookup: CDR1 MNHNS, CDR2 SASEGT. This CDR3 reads CASSDGTVNTEAFF. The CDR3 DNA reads TGTGCCAGCAGTGACGGGACGGTGAACACTGAAGCTTTCTTT.

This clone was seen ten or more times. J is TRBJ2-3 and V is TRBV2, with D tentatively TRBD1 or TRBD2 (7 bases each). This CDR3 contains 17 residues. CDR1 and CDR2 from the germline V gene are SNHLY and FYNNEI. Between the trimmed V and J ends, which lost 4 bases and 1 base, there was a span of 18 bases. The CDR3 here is CASSVTLAGGGTDTQYF. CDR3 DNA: TGTGCCAGCAGTGTGACCTTAGCAGGGGGGGGCACAGATACGCAGTATTTT.